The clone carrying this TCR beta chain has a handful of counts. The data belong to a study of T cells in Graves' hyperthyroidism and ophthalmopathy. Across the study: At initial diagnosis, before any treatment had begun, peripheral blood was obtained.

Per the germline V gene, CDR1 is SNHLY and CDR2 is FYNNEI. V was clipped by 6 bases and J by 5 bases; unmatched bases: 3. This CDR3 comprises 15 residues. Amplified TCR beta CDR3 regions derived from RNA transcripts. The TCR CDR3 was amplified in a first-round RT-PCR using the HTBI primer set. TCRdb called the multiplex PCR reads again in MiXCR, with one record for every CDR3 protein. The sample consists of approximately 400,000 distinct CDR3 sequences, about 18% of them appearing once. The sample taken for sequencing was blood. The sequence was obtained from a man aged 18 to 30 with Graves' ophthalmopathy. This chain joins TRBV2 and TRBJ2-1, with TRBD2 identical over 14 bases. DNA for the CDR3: TGTGCCAGCAGCCGGGGACTAGCGGGAGACAATGAGCAGTTCTTC. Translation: CASSRGLAGDNEQFF.